This entry concerns a single T cell receptor beta chain. The germline V and J ends were trimmed by 2 bases and 3 bases, with 4 bases remaining between them. The CDR3 spans 11 residues. Germline-derived CDR1 and CDR2 are DFQATT and SNEGSKA (reference sequence). Sequenced by immunoSEQ multiplex PCR; TCRdb stores in-frame clones only, minus some. The sample yields over 40,000 clones, about 88% seen once. The data were obtained in a study of OX40 agonist ivuxolimab in advanced cancers. About the research overall: Head and neck, renal cell, melanoma or hepatocellular carcinoma were the cancers that dose-escalation patients had.

The input for sequencing was CD4+ or CD8+ T cells sorted from blood, taken in a trial of the OX40 agonist ivuxolimab. This chain uses TRBV20-1 with TRBJ1-2; D gene uncertain. The TCR comes from an adult with an advanced solid tumor such as melanoma, head and neck, liver or kidney cancer. DNA for the CDR3: TGCAGTGCTAGAAGGGACTATGGCTACACCTTC. This codes for CSARRDYGYTF.